This TCR beta chain came from a study of T cells in tumors after PD-1 blockade. Study at large: Patients had no prior checkpoint blockade, systemic immunosuppressants, or anti-cancer therapy within 4 weeks. General observations from the study: Peripheral recruitment is suggested, as some novel exhausted tumor clones were in pre-treatment blood.

Input was roughly 550 ng to 6,500 ng of genomic DNA from tumor or blood. Generated by immunoSEQ multiplex PCR, the TCRdb table keeps only in-frame clones and is missing some. This sample has about 63,000 clones; roughly 70% occur once, and the top ten carry roughly 4.7%. A note on this clone: Its antigen is as yet unknown.

The origin of this receptor is a human donor with basal cell carcinoma. This sample comprised PBMCs, obtained after anti-PD-1 treatment.

CDR3 nucleotides: TGCGCCAGCAGCTTGGTTGCCCAGGGGATCAATCAGCCCCAGCATTTT. The encoded protein is CASSLVAQGINQPQHF. This chain links TRBV5-1 with TRBJ1-5; possibly TRBD1 for D (6 bases). Trimming removed 0 bases from V and 3 bases from J, with 13 bases in between. The CDR3 is made up of 16 amino acids. Germline CDR1 reads SGHRS; CDR2 reads YFSETQ.